This record covers a single TCR beta chain. These data belong to a study of blood T cell repertoires in COVID-19. Clones were sequenced by immunoSEQ multiplex PCR, and TCRdb holds only the in-frame ones, with some missing. The sample has about 220,000 clones; 82% are singletons. This CDR3 comprises 14 residues. Trimming took off 3 bases at V and 0 bases at J, with 8 bases between the two ends. CDR1 and CDR2 (germline): LNHDA, SQIVND (reference sequence). This chain joins TRBV19 and TRBJ1-1; the D is unclear. Sequencing was performed on PBMCs or T cells enriched from blood (not recorded which). The clonotype was recovered from a woman between 55 and 75 years old who had recovered from COVID-19. The CDR3 DNA reads as TGTGCCAGTAGTATGTACGAGGTGAACACTGAAGCTTTCTTT. Residues: CASSMYEVNTEAFF.